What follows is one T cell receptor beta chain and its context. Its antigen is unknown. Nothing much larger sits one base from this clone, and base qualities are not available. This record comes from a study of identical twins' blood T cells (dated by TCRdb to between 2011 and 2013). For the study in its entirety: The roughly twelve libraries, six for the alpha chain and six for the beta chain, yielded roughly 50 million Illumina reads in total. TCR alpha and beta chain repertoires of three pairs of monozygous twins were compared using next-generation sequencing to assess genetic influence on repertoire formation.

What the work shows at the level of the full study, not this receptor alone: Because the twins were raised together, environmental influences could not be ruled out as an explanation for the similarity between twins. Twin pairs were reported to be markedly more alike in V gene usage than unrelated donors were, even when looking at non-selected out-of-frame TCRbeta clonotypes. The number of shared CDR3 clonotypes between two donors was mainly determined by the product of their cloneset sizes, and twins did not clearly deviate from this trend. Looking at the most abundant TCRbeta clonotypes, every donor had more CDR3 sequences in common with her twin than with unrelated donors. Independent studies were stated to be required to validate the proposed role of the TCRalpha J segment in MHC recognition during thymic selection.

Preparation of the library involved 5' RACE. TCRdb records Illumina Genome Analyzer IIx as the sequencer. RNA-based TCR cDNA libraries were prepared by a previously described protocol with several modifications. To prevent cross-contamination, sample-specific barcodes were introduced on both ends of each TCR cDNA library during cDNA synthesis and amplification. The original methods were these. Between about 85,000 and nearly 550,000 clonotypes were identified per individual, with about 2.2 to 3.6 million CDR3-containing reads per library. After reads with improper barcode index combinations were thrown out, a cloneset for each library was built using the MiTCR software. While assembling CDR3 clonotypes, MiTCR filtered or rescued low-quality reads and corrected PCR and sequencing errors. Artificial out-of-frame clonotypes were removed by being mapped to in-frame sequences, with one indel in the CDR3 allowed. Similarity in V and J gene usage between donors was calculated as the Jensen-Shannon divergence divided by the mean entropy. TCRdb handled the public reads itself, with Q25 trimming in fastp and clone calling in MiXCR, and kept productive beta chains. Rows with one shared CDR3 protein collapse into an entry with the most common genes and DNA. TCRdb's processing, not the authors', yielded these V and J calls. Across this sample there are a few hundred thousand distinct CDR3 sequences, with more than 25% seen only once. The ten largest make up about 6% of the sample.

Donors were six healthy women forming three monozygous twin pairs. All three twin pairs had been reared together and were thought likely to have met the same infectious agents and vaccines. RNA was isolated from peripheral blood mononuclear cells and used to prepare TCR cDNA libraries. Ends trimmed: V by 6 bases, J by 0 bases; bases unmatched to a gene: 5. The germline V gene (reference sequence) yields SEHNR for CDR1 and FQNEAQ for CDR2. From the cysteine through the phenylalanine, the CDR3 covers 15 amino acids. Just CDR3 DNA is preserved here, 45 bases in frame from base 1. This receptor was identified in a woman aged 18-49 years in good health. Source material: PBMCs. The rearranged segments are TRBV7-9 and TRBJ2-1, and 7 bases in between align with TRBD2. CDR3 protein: CASRTGTTSYNEQFF. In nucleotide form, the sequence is TGTGCCAGCAGAACCGGGACTACCTCCTACAATGAGCAGTTCTTC.